Following are 3 T cell receptor beta chains from one sample sequenced in a study of T cells in narcolepsy. Only in-frame clones appear in the TCRdb table, and some are missing; sequencing was by immunoSEQ multiplex PCR. The sample carries tens of thousands of clones, around 86% recorded once. Sequences were obtained from memory (CD45RA-) CD4+ T cells from blood. These receptor sequences come from a human donor in good health.

This sequence joins TRBV5-6 and TRBJ2-5; TRBD2 matches at 9 bases. The assigned J gene may be wrong: the sequence end matches TRBJ2-7 better. The length of the CDR3 is 16 residues. Germline CDR1 is SGHDT and CDR2 is YYEEEE. The CDR3 DNA reads as TGTGCCAGCAGCTTGGCGGGTAGCGGGAGTTCTTACGAGCAGTACTTC. This codes for CASSLAGSGSSYEQYF.

This clone was detected once. V gene TRBV7-8 combines with J gene TRBJ2-4, with 9 bases lining up with TRBD2. The CDR3 length is 14 residues. Germline loops: CDR1 SGHVS, CDR2 FQNEAQ. V lost 3 bases, J lost 7 bases, and 4 bases stayed unmatched. This CDR3 reads CASSLEGLANIQYF. The CDR3 DNA sequence: TGTGCCAGCAGCTTGGAGGGACTAGCCAACATTCAGTACTTC.

The genes are TRBV5-1 and TRBJ2-6, with no clear D. The CDR3 has 16 amino acids. V was shortened by 0 bases and J by 4 bases, with 11 bases between the two germline ends. Germline V gene data show CDR1 as SGHRS and CDR2 as YFSETQ. The DNA of the CDR3 is TGCGCCAGCAGCTTGGACCATTTGGCAGGGGCCAACGTCCTGACTTTC. It translates to CASSLDHLAGANVLTF.